The 24 T cell receptor beta chains in this list originate from one sample, sequenced in a study of OX40 agonist ivuxolimab in advanced cancers. Clones were read by immunoSEQ multiplex PCR, and TCRdb kept only the in-frame ones, dropping some. The sample lists 65,000 to 85,000 clones, around 85% occurring once. Sequencing used CD4+ or CD8+ T cells sorted from blood, obtained in a trial of the OX40 agonist ivuxolimab. These TCRs come from an adult with an advanced solid tumor such as melanoma, head and neck, liver or kidney cancer.

J is TRBJ2-7 and V is TRBV10-3, with 8 positions matching TRBD2. The germline V gene has CDR1 ENHRY and CDR2 SYGVKD. V was clipped by 4 bases and J by 1 base; unmatched bases: 3. This CDR3 comprises 14 residues. CDR3 nucleotides: TGTGCCATCAGTGCGGCGGGGGGATCCTACGAGCAGTACTTC. It yields the protein CAISAAGGSYEQYF.

The chain couples TRBV14 to TRBJ2-7; D possibly corresponds to TRBD1 (5 bases). The germline CDR1 and CDR2 sequences are SGHDN and FVKESK. Trimming pared 3 bases from V and 1 base from J, leaving 7 bases between. The CDR3 loop spans 13 amino acids. The CDR3 protein is CASSHRVSYEQYF. In DNA, the CDR3 is TGTGCCAGCAGCCACAGGGTTTCCTACGAGCAGTACTTC.

The gene calls are TRBV29-1 and TRBJ2-2, with TRBD1 as a possible D gene (6 bases). The CDR3 contains 14 residues. CDR1 and CDR2 from the germline V gene are SQVTM and ANQGSEA. The ends were cut back, 6 bases at V and 0 bases at J, with 11 bases in the middle. This chain's CDR3 is CSVFGTTNTGELFF. CDR3 nucleotide sequence: TGCAGCGTGTTTGGGACAACGAACACCGGGGAGCTGTTTTTT.

In DNA form, the CDR3 reads TGTGCCAGCAGCGTAGGGACAGGGATCACCGGGGAGCTGTTTTTT. This encodes CASSVGTGITGELFF. This sequence joins TRBV9 and TRBJ2-2; TRBD1 matches 8 bases. The CDR3 is 15 amino acids. Germline assignment: CDR1 SGDLS and CDR2 YYNGEE. V was pared by 0 bases and J by 4 bases, with 2 bases of the junction left unmatched.

The genes are TRBV5-4 and TRBJ2-1; D may match TRBD1 or TRBD2 (6 bases each). The CDR3 totals 16 residues. V gave up 0 bases and J gave up 4 bases, with 14 bases separating them. Per the germline V gene, CDR1 is SGHNT and CDR2 is YYREEE (reference sequence). CDR3 coding DNA: TGTGCCAGCAGCTTGGATCCGGGGGCCCTTTACAATGAGCAGTTCTTC. Its translation: CASSLDPGALYNEQFF.

CDR3 loop: CASSPVGPSTDTQYF. The DNA for the CDR3 is TGTGCCAGTAGTCCGGTTGGTCCCAGCACAGATACGCAGTATTTT. This sequence joins TRBV19 and TRBJ2-3; D remains ambiguous. With 5 bases removed from V and 0 bases from J, the gap between germline ends came to 12 bases. This CDR3 has 15 amino acids. Germline values: CDR1 LNHDA, CDR2 SQIVND (reference sequence).

This clone was picked up one time. The V call is TRBV19, the J call TRBJ1-2, with 7 bases that match TRBD1. With V trimmed by 1 base and J by 1 base, 6 bases remained unmatched. This CDR3 comprises 16 residues. The germline V gene encodes CDR1 LNHDA and CDR2 SQIVND (reference sequence). CDR3 in amino acids: CASSIGPGQLNYGYTF. CDR3 nucleotide sequence: TGTGCCAGTAGTATAGGTCCGGGACAGCTTAACTATGGCTACACCTTC. Complete variable domain (other parts from reference TRBV19 and TRBJ1-2): DGGITQSPKYLFRKEGQNVTLSCEQNLNHDAMYWYRQDPGQGLRLIYYSQIVNDFQKGDIAEGYSVSREKKESFPLTVTSAQKNPTAFYLCASSIGPGQLNYGYTFGSGTRLTVV.

The chain combines TRBV7-9 with TRBJ2-3; 9 bases are shared with TRBD1. CDR3 length: 15 amino acids. V was clipped by 9 bases and J by 0 bases; unmatched bases: 7. Germline CDR1 SEHNR, CDR2 FQNEAQ (reference sequence). The CDR3 nucleotides read TGTGCCAGTACCACACAGGGGGCAAGCACAGATACGCAGTATTTT. Amino acids: CASTTQGASTDTQYF.

The chain combines TRBV7-9 with TRBJ1-2; 10 bases fit TRBD1. Germline values: CDR1 SEHNR, CDR2 FQNEAQ (reference sequence). This CDR3 comprises 15 residues. The junction had 7 bases not matched to a gene; V was cut back by 1 base and J by 8 bases. CDR3 residues: CASSLDSGQGSGYTF. CDR3 coding DNA: TGTGCCAGCAGCTTAGATTCGGGACAGGGGTCGGGCTACACCTTC.

The chain employs TRBV4-2 and TRBJ2-5; D is undetermined. V was cut by 1 base and J by 5 bases, with 8 bases left in between. Germline V lookup: CDR1 LGHNA, CDR2 YNFKEQ. The CDR3 contains 13 residues. CDR3 coding DNA: TGTGCCAGCAGCCAAGTTGCGTCTGAGACCCAGTACTTC. This codes for CASSQVASETQYF.

The rearrangement joins TRBV28 to TRBJ1-2; 10 bases fit TRBD1. With 8 bases clipped from V and 5 bases from J, the junction kept 8 bases outside the gene matches. The V gene's germline CDR1 is MDHEN and CDR2 SYDVKM. This CDR3 comprises 14 residues. The CDR3 sequence: CASLPPGQGYGYTF. The CDR3 DNA reads as TGTGCCAGCCTCCCTCCGGGACAGGGGTATGGCTACACCTTC.

The chain is built from TRBV30 and TRBJ1-2; D gene unclear. Germline-derived CDR1 and CDR2 are GTSNPN and SVGIG (reference sequence). This CDR3 contains 16 residues. The germline V and J ends were trimmed by 3 bases and 4 bases, with 21 bases remaining between them. The CDR3 DNA is TGTGCCTGGAGGATCCGGGCCTCTGCCCTGTCCTATGGCTACACCTTC. Translating gives CAWRIRASALSYGYTF.

The chain combines TRBV20-1 with TRBJ1-2, with a possible D match to TRBD1 (6 bases). CDR1 is DFQATT and CDR2 is SNEGSKA in the germline V gene (reference sequence). Trimming shortened V by 5 bases and J by 7 bases, and 11 bases separated the two germline ends. This CDR3 has 11 residues. The CDR3, as DNA: TGCAGTGCTTACAGGGCTCTTGGCTACACCTTC. It is translated as CSAYRALGYTF.

The DNA of the CDR3 is TGTGCCAGCTCACCATCGAAGCCCCGAGCCACTGAAGCTTTCTTT. Translation gives CASSPSKPRATEAFF. J is TRBJ1-1 and V is TRBV18; D gene unclear. The CDR3 totals 15 residues. Trimming took 2 bases from V and 4 from J, leaving 14 bases between them. The germline CDR1 and CDR2 sequences are KGHSH and LQKENI.

V and J are TRBV6-6 and TRBJ2-5; D tentatively reads TRBD1 or TRBD2 (6 bases each). Germline loops: CDR1 MNHNY, CDR2 SVGAGI (reference sequence). Trimming cost V 1 base and J 5 bases, with 11 bases left between them. The CDR3 is 14 residues long. The CDR3 DNA reads as TGTGCCAGCAGTTACTGGGGGGCCGGCGAGACCCAGTACTTC. The encoded protein is CASSYWGAGETQYF.

The V and J genes are TRBV2 and TRBJ1-1; 10 positions match TRBD1. Germline V gene lookup returns CDR1 SNHLY and CDR2 FYNNEI. Unmatched junction bases numbered 6, after V lost 4 bases and J lost 4 bases. This CDR3 has 15 residues. In DNA, the CDR3 is TGTGCCAGCAGTGCAGACAGGGGGCGCGGCACTGAAGCTTTCTTT. This sequence encodes CASSADRGRGTEAFF.

This clone was counted once. The CDR3 protein is CASRSQGALTGNTIYF. The CDR3 DNA reads TGTGCCAGCAGATCTCAGGGGGCGCTAACTGGAAACACCATATATTTT. The V and J genes are TRBV28 and TRBJ1-3; 8 bases are shared with TRBD1. The CDR3 has 16 residues. With 6 bases clipped from V and 2 bases from J, the junction kept 9 bases outside the gene matches. CDR1 and CDR2 (germline): MDHEN, SYDVKM.

The chain joins TRBV27 to TRBJ2-2; D is unresolved. CDR3 length: 14 amino acids. V was trimmed by 3 bases and J by 1 base, leaving 6 bases between them. Germline values: CDR1 MNHEY, CDR2 SMNVEV (reference sequence). The CDR3 loop is CASSLQWNTGELFF. The CDR3 nucleotides are TGTGCCAGCAGTTTGCAATGGAACACCGGGGAGCTGTTTTTT.

This chain uses TRBV6-4 with TRBJ1-6, with D unclear. V lost 0 bases and J lost 9, with 9 bases in between. CDR3 length: 14 amino acids. Germline V gives CDR1 MRHNA, CDR2 SNTAGT. The CDR3: CASSDSIRGSPLHF. The CDR3 coding sequence is TGTGCCAGCAGTGACTCTATCCGGGGTTCACCCCTCCACTTT.

V gene TRBV20-1 combines with J gene TRBJ1-2; D is undetermined. The length of the CDR3 is 11 residues. The germline CDR1 and CDR2 sequences are DFQATT and SNEGSKA (reference sequence). V lost 1 base, J lost 5 bases, and 5 bases lay in between. The CDR3 sequence: CSARVGYGYTF. The CDR3 coding sequence is TGCAGTGCTAGAGTGGGTTATGGCTACACCTTC.

The chain recombines TRBV5-6 with TRBJ2-3; D is ambiguous. The CDR3 is 14 amino acids. The V end lost 1 base, the J end lost 2 bases, and 8 bases lay between the germline ends. The germline gives CDR1 SGHDT, CDR2 YYEEEE. This CDR3 is CASSLTYLTDTQYF. The CDR3 coding sequence is TGTGCCAGCAGCTTGACCTACCTCACAGATACGCAGTATTTT. The full variable domain, its missing parts supplied by reference TRBV5-6 and TRBJ2-3, is DAGVTQSPTHLIKTRGQQVTLRCSPKSGHDTVSWYQQALGQGPQFIFQYYEEEERQRGNFPDRFSGHQFPNYSSELNVNALLLGDSALYLCASSLTYLTDTQYFGPGTRLTVL.

CDR3 bases: TGTGCCAGCAGCTCACCCCCGGGACAGGGGATAAATGGCTACACCTTC. This codes for CASSSPPGQGINGYTF. The chain combines TRBV28 with TRBJ1-2, with TRBD1 identical over 10 bases. Germline CDR1 reads MDHEN; CDR2 reads SYDVKM. The CDR3 length is 16 residues. V lost 6 bases to trimming and J lost 6 bases; unmatched junction nucleotides: 13.

The chain recombines TRBV18 with TRBJ2-7; 10 nucleotides align to TRBD2. CDR3 length: 14 amino acids. The germline V gene has CDR1 KGHSH and CDR2 LQKENI. After removal of 5 bases from V and 2 bases from J, the junction contained 3 bases not matched to a gene. The CDR3, as DNA: TGTGCCAGCTCAGTAGCGGGGGGCGCCTACGAGCAGTACTTC. Protein sequence: CASSVAGGAYEQYF. The whole variable domain, filled in from reference TRBV18 and TRBJ2-7, reads NAGVMQNPRHLVRRRGQEARLRCSPMKGHSHVYWYRQLPEEGLKFMVYLQKENIIDESGMPKERFSAEFPKEGPSILRIQQVVRGDSAAYFCASSVAGGAYEQYFGPGTRLTVT.

This chain connects TRBV11-2 to TRBJ2-7; D remains ambiguous. Germline CDR1 and CDR2: SGHAT and FQNNGV. CDR3 size: 14 residues. V gave up 1 base and J gave up 2 bases, with 9 bases separating them. CDR3 nucleotide sequence: TGTGCCAGCAGCTTAGGGCTTGGCCCCTACGAGCAGTACTTC. Its translation: CASSLGLGPYEQYF.